These 20 T cell receptor beta chains originate from one sample sequenced in a study of spatial heterogeneity in lung cancer. Study-level findings and limits: Mutation tallies in tumors tracked expanded intratumoral alpha and beta TCR counts.

TCRdb itself ran the 5' RACE reads through MiXCR, one entry per CDR3 protein. The table records some 4,000 distinct CDR3 sequences, less than 6.5% of them present only once. These receptors have no identified antigens. Time point denoted: sample taken at primary tumor resection. The sequences come from lung tumor tissue, collected at surgery. Receptors were obtained from a female donor with early-stage non-small cell lung cancer.

By proportion, this clonotype is medium-sized. The CDR3 loop is CASSQGVVAGADETQYF. The DNA for the CDR3 is TGTGCCAGCAGCCAGGGGGTAGTAGCGGGAGCTGATGAGACCCAGTACTTC. This chain links TRBV3-1 with TRBJ2-5; 9 bases match TRBD2. J gave up 5 bases and V 3 bases, and 13 bases lay outside the gene matches. Germline loops: CDR1 LGHDT, CDR2 YNNKEL (reference sequence). This CDR3 contains 17 residues.

This clonotype is classed as medium-sized. The rearrangement links TRBV30 to TRBJ1-1; D possibly corresponds to TRBD1 (6 bases). V was cut by 3 bases and J by 0 bases, with 17 bases left in between. This CDR3 spans 16 amino acids. Germline lookup yields CDR1 GTSNPN and CDR2 SVGIG (reference sequence). CDR3 loop: CAWSHYRVGMNTEAFF. The CDR3 DNA follows: TGTGCCTGGAGCCACTACAGGGTGGGGATGAACACTGAAGCTTTCTTT.

In its sample, this clonotype is medium-sized (0.01 to 0.1%). The chain uses TRBV12-3 or TRBV12-4 and TRBJ1-6; 8 nucleotides match TRBD1. Trimming cost V 0 bases and J 7 bases; bases outside gene matches: 5. The CDR3 has 16 amino acids. The CDR3 DNA is TGTGCCAGCAGTTTAGCAGGGGACAGGAGCAATTCACCCCTCCACTTT. Its protein is CASSLAGDRSNSPLHF.

This clonotype is labeled medium-sized. The genes are TRBV7-2 and TRBJ1-2, with 9 bases fitting TRBD1. The CDR3 covers 14 residues. J was trimmed by 4 bases and V by 5 bases; bases with no gene match: 5. CDR1 and CDR2 (germline): SGHTA, FQGNSA. CDR3 sequence reads: CASSPMTGGYGYTF. The CDR3 nucleotides are TGTGCCAGCAGCCCGATGACAGGGGGCTATGGCTACACCTTC.

This clonotype qualifies as medium-sized. The chain is built from TRBV7-9 and TRBJ2-7; no clear D. Trimming shortened V by 8 bases and J by 0 bases, and 14 bases separated the two germline ends. The CDR3 covers 14 residues. From germline, CDR1 is SEHNR and CDR2 FQNEAQ (reference sequence). The CDR3 DNA reads as TGTGCCAGCGATGGTGGCCTAAGCTCCTACGAGCAGTACTTC. As protein: CASDGGLSSYEQYF. Full variable domain (outside the CDR3, taken from reference TRBV7-9 and TRBJ2-7): DTGVSQNPRHKITKRGQNVTFRCDPISEHNRLYWYRQTLGQGPEFLTYFQNEAQLEKSRLLSDRFSAERPKGSFSTLEIQRTEQGDSAMYLCASDGGLSSYEQYFGPGTRLTVT.

Sample share makes this clonotype medium-sized. The rearrangement links TRBV7-9 to TRBJ1-5, with 10 bases aligning to TRBD1. V dropped 3 bases and J dropped 2; count of bases not matched to a gene: 4. Germline CDR1 reads SEHNR; CDR2 reads FQNEAQ (reference sequence). The CDR3 is 16 amino acids. CDR3: CASSFAGTGGNQPQHF. The CDR3 DNA reads TGTGCCAGCAGCTTTGCCGGGACAGGGGGCAATCAGCCCCAGCATTTT.

This clonotype is medium-sized in the sample. The chain combines TRBV11-2 with TRBJ2-5; 7 bases agree with TRBD2. The germline CDR1 and CDR2 sequences are SGHAT and FQNNGV. The CDR3 loop spans 14 amino acids. The junction had 7 bases not matched to a gene; V was cut back by 4 bases and J by 5 bases. The CDR3 DNA sequence: TGTGCCAGCAGCTCGACTAGCCTGGGGGAGACCCAGTACTTC. Translation: CASSSTSLGETQYF.

This clonotype has at least ten counts. The rearrangement uses TRBV20-1 and TRBJ1-5, with TRBD1 matching over 7 bases. Germline loops: CDR1 DFQATT, CDR2 SNEGSKA (reference sequence). CDR3 length: 12 residues. J was trimmed by 5 bases and V by 6 bases; bases with no gene match: 4. This CDR3 is CSARGSDQPQHF. The CDR3 DNA reads as TGCAGTGCCAGGGGGTCGGATCAGCCCCAGCATTTT.

This clonotype is classed as medium-sized. The CDR3 loop is CASRTGGTEAFF. DNA for the CDR3: TGTGCCAGCAGGACAGGGGGCACTGAAGCTTTCTTT. V and J are TRBV12-3 or TRBV12-4 and TRBJ1-1, with 9 bases aligning to TRBD1. The CDR3 runs to 12 residues. After removal of 6 bases from V and 4 bases from J, the junction contained 0 bases not matched to a gene.

Judged by abundance, this clonotype is medium-sized (0.01 to 0.1%). This chain links TRBV5-4 with TRBJ2-3; D remains ambiguous. The CDR3 is 14 residues long. CDR1 is SGHNT, CDR2 YYREEE, per germline (reference sequence). V lost 3 bases and J lost 4, with 12 bases in between. The CDR3 DNA follows: TGTGCCAGCAGCTCTAGGGCTTTGCCAGATACGCAGTATTTT. This translates into CASSSRALPDTQYF.

The chain is built from TRBV12-3 or TRBV12-4 and TRBJ2-7, with D possibly TRBD2 on 6 matching bases. The CDR3 runs to 13 residues. Trimming removed 6 bases from V and 1 base from J, with 10 bases in between. Written as DNA, the CDR3 is TGTGCCAGCAGGGGGACTGGGTCCTACGAGCAGTACTTC. This sequence encodes CASRGTGSYEQYF.

This clonotype rates as large. The rearrangement links TRBV7-9 to TRBJ2-7, with 10 bases aligning to TRBD1. With 5 bases clipped from V and 4 bases from J, the junction kept 8 bases outside the gene matches. Per germline, CDR1 SEHNR and CDR2 FQNEAQ (reference sequence). The CDR3 extends over 15 amino acids. The CDR3 reads CASSPGQGTGYEQYF. The CDR3 DNA reads TGTGCCAGCAGCCCGGGACAGGGGACCGGGTACGAGCAGTACTTC.

This clonotype is classed as medium-sized. The chain employs TRBV27 and TRBJ2-1, with 13 positions matching TRBD2. Germline CDR1 MNHEY, CDR2 SMNVEV (reference sequence). The trim removed 5 bases at V and 3 bases at J, leaving 7 bases unmatched. The CDR3 is 17 amino acids. The CDR3 coding sequence is TGTGCCAGCAGTCTGGGACTAGCGGGACAATTCTACAATGAGCAGTTCTTC. Protein sequence: CASSLGLAGQFYNEQFF.

Judged by abundance, this clonotype is medium-sized. The rearrangement joins TRBV9 to TRBJ1-5; possibly TRBD1 for D (5 bases). Germline CDR1 reads SGDLS; CDR2 reads YYNGEE. The V and J ends lost 3 bases and 5 bases respectively, with 12 bases between them. CDR3 length: 14 residues. The CDR3 here is CASSESGGDQPQHF. Written as DNA, the CDR3 is TGTGCCAGCAGCGAGAGCGGGGGAGATCAGCCCCAGCATTTT.

By frequency in the sample, this clonotype is medium-sized. The V call is TRBV29-1, the J call TRBJ1-1; 7 bases are shared with TRBD1. V shed 4 bases, J shed 4 bases, and the junction held 6 bases outside the gene matches. Germline V gives CDR1 SQVTM, CDR2 ANQGSEA. The CDR3 extends over 13 amino acids. CDR3 amino acids: CSVVHQGGTEAFF. Here the CDR3 DNA reads TGCAGCGTTGTCCACCAGGGGGGCACTGAAGCTTTCTTT.

As regards this clonotype: Just one base apart from a much larger clone, this may be a read error. The chain links TRBV5-1 to TRBJ2-7; D tentatively fits TRBD1 or TRBD2 (5 bases each). Germline V gives CDR1 SGHRS, CDR2 YFSETQ. V lost 3 bases and J 4 bases, leaving 20 bases between the germline ends. The CDR3 extends over 16 amino acids. The CDR3 sequence: CASSWGRDQGFYEQYF. The CDR3 nucleotides read TGCGCCAGCAGCTGGGGCCGGGACCAAGGGTTTTACGAGCAGTACTTC.

This clonotype is labeled medium-sized. The chain employs TRBV20-1 and TRBJ2-2; D not resolved. The CDR3 length is 12 residues. The germline CDR1 and CDR2 sequences are DFQATT and SNEGSKA (reference sequence). Trimming took 3 bases from V and 6 from J, leaving 8 bases between them. The CDR3 sequence: CSASFRSGELFF. The CDR3 bases are TGCAGTGCTAGTTTCCGCTCCGGGGAGCTGTTTTTT.

This clonotype counts as medium-sized. This sequence joins TRBV7-2 and TRBJ2-1; D ambiguous. This CDR3 spans 15 amino acids. The germline V and J ends were trimmed by 2 bases and 6 bases, with 14 bases remaining between them. Germline CDR1 SGHTA, CDR2 FQGNSA. Here the CDR3 reads CASSLYHAFGNEQFF. CDR3 nucleotides: TGTGCCAGCAGCTTATACCATGCTTTCGGCAATGAGCAGTTCTTC. The whole variable domain, filled in from reference TRBV7-2 and TRBJ2-1, reads GAGVSQSPSNKVTEKGKDVELRCDPISGHTALYWYRQSLGQGLEFLIYFQGNSAPDKSGLPSDRFSAERTGGSVSTLTIQRTQQEDSAVYLCASSLYHAFGNEQFFGPGTRLTVL.

About this clonotype itself: A much larger clone lies one base from this, so it may be a read error. In DNA, the CDR3 is TGTGCCAGCAGTTTTCGCCCCCTTTCGGATACGCAGTATTTT. Protein sequence: CASSFRPLSDTQYF. V gene TRBV28 combines with J gene TRBJ2-3; D gene unclear. Per germline, CDR1 MDHEN and CDR2 SYDVKM. The CDR3 consists of 14 residues. The germline V and J ends were trimmed by 3 bases and 6 bases, with 13 bases remaining between them.

V gene TRBV5-4 combines with J gene TRBJ1-1, with 7 bases that match TRBD1. The CDR3 extends over 14 amino acids. Germline values: CDR1 SGHNT, CDR2 YYREEE (reference sequence). V lost 5 bases and J lost 3; bases outside the gene matches: 7. Here the CDR3 DNA reads TGTGCCAGCAGACTTCAGGGGGTGGACACTGAAGCTTTCTTT. Protein: CASRLQGVDTEAFF.